This entry features one T cell receptor beta chain sequence. Its target is unknown. A NOSPECS grade of at least 4, a Clinical Activity Score of at least 3 and duration under 3 months were recorded in ophthalmopathy patients. Each diagnosis drew on symptoms, thyroxine, TRAb, thyroid ultrasound and orbital computed tomography findings. The CDR3 has 16 amino acids. V was pared by 1 base and J by 5 bases, with 10 bases of the junction left unmatched. Per germline, CDR1 SGHRS and CDR2 YFSETQ. This record belongs to a study of T cells in Graves' hyperthyroidism and ophthalmopathy. Study-wide points: Most clonotypes expanded in the thyroid (above 0.001) were also present in blood.

TCR beta CDR3 sequences were amplified from RNA transcripts. Primed by the HTBI set, a first-round RT-PCR was run on the TCR CDR3. One entry per CDR3 protein, called by TCRdb with MiXCR from the multiplex PCR reads. The data hold more than 500,000 distinct CDR3 sequences, with 14% to 15% observed a single time. The receptor was derived from a woman aged 40 to 50 with Graves' ophthalmopathy. V is TRBV5-1 and J is TRBJ1-1, with 8 bases that match TRBD1. The sequenced sample was blood. CDR3 protein: CASSLPQGAIGTEAFF. DNA for the CDR3: TGCGCCAGCAGCTTGCCGCAGGGGGCGATAGGAACTGAAGCTTTCTTT. Based on the CDR3 plus reference TRBV5-1 and TRBJ1-1, the full variable domain is KAGVTQTPRYLIKTRGQQVTLSCSPISGHRSVSWYQQTPGQGLQFLFEYFSETQRNKGNFPGRFSGRQFSNSRSEMNVSTLELGDSALYLCASSLPQGAIGTEAFFGQGTRLTVV.